This entry lists 21 T cell receptor beta chains sequenced from one sample in a study of CD8 T cells in ankylosing spondylitis. Each CDR3 protein gets one entry after TCRdb re-called the 5' RACE reads with MiXCR. The sample carries around 320,000 distinct CDR3 sequences, around 20% recorded once. What was sequenced was blood, either unsorted or a sorted T cell fraction (not recorded which). The receptor source for this set is a female donor with ankylosing spondylitis or in good health (not recorded which).

This clonotype was seen a few times. The chain employs TRBV20-1 and TRBJ2-3; D uncertain. Germline CDR1 and CDR2: DFQATT and SNEGSKA (reference sequence). The CDR3 length is 14 residues. V was cut by 3 bases and J by 3 bases, with 13 bases left in between. CDR3 in amino acids: CSARKDGATDTQYF. For the CDR3, the DNA is TGCAGTGCTAGGAAGGACGGTGCGACAGATACGCAGTATTTT.

This rearrangement joins TRBV7-2 to TRBJ2-1; D is perhaps TRBD2 (6 bases). Trimming removed 1 base from V and 9 bases from J, with 22 bases in between. The CDR3 spans 17 residues. The germline gives CDR1 SGHTA, CDR2 FQGNSA. CDR3 in amino acids: CASSLGAVGSGAGEQFF. In DNA, the CDR3 is TGTGCCAGCAGCTTAGGGGCGGTGGGTAGCGGAGCTGGTGAGCAGTTCTTC.

This clonotype was picked up a small number of times. The rearrangement joins TRBV29-1 to TRBJ2-1; possibly TRBD1 or TRBD2 for D (6 bases each). With 6 bases removed from V and 1 base from J, the gap between germline ends came to 13 bases. The CDR3 has 14 residues. Germline CDR1 is SQVTM and CDR2 is ANQGSEA. The CDR3 region is CSVAGAGSYNEQFF. In DNA form, the CDR3 reads TGCAGCGTGGCAGGGGCGGGGTCCTACAATGAGCAGTTCTTC.

This clonotype was seen ten or more times. The chain combines TRBV6-2 or TRBV6-3 with TRBJ2-1; 9 bases align to TRBD2. The CDR3 contains 13 residues. V lost 6 bases, J lost 4 bases, and 1 base stayed unmatched. The germline gives CDR1 MNHEY, CDR2 SVGEGT. CDR3 in amino acids: CASRLAGYNEQFF. The CDR3 bases are TGTGCCAGCAGGCTAGCGGGGTACAATGAGCAGTTCTTC.

This chain links TRBV27 with TRBJ2-3; 9 nucleotides match TRBD2. V was clipped by 9 bases and J by 4 bases; unmatched bases: 8. This CDR3 contains 14 residues. The germline gives CDR1 MNHEY, CDR2 SMNVEV (reference sequence). The CDR3 DNA reads TGTGCCAGTAGCGGGAGACAGTGGGCAGATACGCAGTATTTT. It encodes CASSGRQWADTQYF.

This clonotype was detected only once. This sequence joins TRBV2 and TRBJ1-2, with TRBD1 as a possible D gene (6 bases). From germline, CDR1 is SNHLY and CDR2 FYNNEI. Deletions cut 4 bases from V and 7 bases from J, with 16 bases between. The CDR3 contains 14 residues. The CDR3 nucleotides read TGTGCCAGCAGTGTTGTCTCAGGGGTTTTTGGCTACACCTTC. The encoded protein is CASSVVSGVFGYTF.

This chain connects TRBV7-2 to TRBJ2-7; TRBD2 might be the D (5 bases). Germline CDR1 is SGHTA and CDR2 is FQGNSA. CDR3 length: 14 amino acids. V was trimmed by 2 bases and J by 0 bases, leaving 8 bases between them. The CDR3 DNA reads TGTGCCAGCAGCTTAAGCGGCTTCTCCTACGAGCAGTACTTC. Its protein is CASSLSGFSYEQYF.

The rearrangement links TRBV6-5 to TRBJ2-2; no clear D gene. V was pared by 0 bases and J by 2 bases, with 10 bases between. Germline V gene lookup returns CDR1 MNHEY and CDR2 SVGAGI. The CDR3 loop spans 16 amino acids. CDR3 in DNA: TGTGCCAGCAGTTACTCGGGCGAGAAAAACACCGGGGAGCTGTTTTTT. It yields the protein CASSYSGEKNTGELFF.

This clonotype appeared many times. The gene calls are TRBV6-6 and TRBJ1-1; D is ambiguous. This CDR3 is 14 amino acids long. Trimming took 5 bases from V and 1 from J, leaving 11 bases between them. Germline lookup yields CDR1 MNHNY and CDR2 SVGAGI (reference sequence). CDR3 sequence: CASSRRTPNTEAFF. The DNA for the CDR3 is TGTGCCAGCAGTAGGAGGACTCCGAACACTGAAGCTTTCTTT.

The chain joins TRBV20-1 to TRBJ2-7, with D tentatively TRBD1 or TRBD2 (6 bases each). The V end was cut by 6 bases, the J end by 3 bases, with 18 bases between. Germline CDR1 is DFQATT and CDR2 is SNEGSKA (reference sequence). The CDR3 loop spans 14 amino acids. CDR3 DNA: TGCAGTGCCGAGGTGGGGGCGGGGCTCTACGAGCAGTACTTC. This sequence encodes CSAEVGAGLYEQYF.

This clonotype has a handful of counts. The chain uses TRBV27 and TRBJ2-6; TRBD1 aligns across 7 bases. Trimming removed 6 bases from V and 0 bases from J; junction bases left unmatched: 5. This CDR3 is built from 16 residues. The V gene's germline CDR1 is MNHEY and CDR2 SMNVEV (reference sequence). The CDR3 loop reads CASRRTGLSGANVLTF. The CDR3 nucleotides read TGTGCCAGCAGAAGGACAGGACTCTCTGGGGCCAACGTCCTGACTTTC.

A single count supports this clonotype. The V and J genes are TRBV6-2 or TRBV6-3 and TRBJ2-1, with 13 nucleotides matching TRBD2. CDR1 is MNHEY, CDR2 SVGEGT, per germline. Trimming at V came to 5 bases and at J to 2 bases, leaving 15 bases not matched to a gene. The CDR3 length is 20 residues. Written as DNA, the CDR3 is TGTGCCAGCAGTCCGGTCTACGGGACTAGCGGGATTAGGGCCTACAATGAGCAGTTCTTC. It encodes CASSPVYGTSGIRAYNEQFF.

This clonotype was seen only a few times. This chain joins TRBV5-4 and TRBJ2-3, with D maybe TRBD2 (5 bases). From germline, CDR1 is SGHNT and CDR2 YYREEE (reference sequence). V shed 0 bases and J shed 1 base, with 9 bases lying between them. The CDR3 contains 15 residues. The CDR3 sequence is CASSLEGSGTDTQYF. In DNA form, the CDR3 reads TGTGCCAGCAGCTTGGAGGGTAGCGGCACAGATACGCAGTATTTT.

This chain joins TRBV29-1 and TRBJ2-7; 8 bases align to TRBD1. V shed 3 bases, J shed 3 bases, and the junction held 7 bases outside the gene matches. From germline, CDR1 is SQVTM and CDR2 ANQGSEA. The CDR3 spans 14 residues. As DNA, the CDR3 is TGCAGCGTTGATCGGACAGGGACAGGCTACGAGCAGTACTTC. It codes for CSVDRTGTGYEQYF.

V usage is TRBV19 and J usage is TRBJ1-2; D is undetermined. The CDR3 length is 16 residues. Germline V CDR1 and CDR2: LNHDA, SQIVND (reference sequence). V lost 5 bases to trimming and J lost 4 bases, with 20 bases between them. The CDR3 here is CASSPTAPGDIYGYTF. CDR3 nucleotide sequence: TGTGCCAGTAGTCCGACGGCTCCGGGAGATATCTATGGCTACACCTTC.

This clonotype was observed a handful of times. The rearrangement uses TRBV15 and TRBJ2-1; 9 positions agree with TRBD2. The V segment lost 0 bases and the J segment 7 bases; nucleotides outside the gene matches: 4. The CDR3 spans 15 residues. Germline V gene sequence: CDR1 LNHNV, CDR2 YYDKDF (reference sequence). CDR3 sequence (DNA): TGTGCCACCAGCAGAGAGCGGGAGGGCCCAAATGAGCAGTTCTTC. Protein: CATSREREGPNEQFF.

The chain carries TRBV10-3 and TRBJ2-7; TRBD2 matches at 9 bases. The CDR3 is 16 residues long. The junction had 12 bases not matched to a gene; V was cut back by 3 bases and J by 6 bases. The germline V gene has CDR1 ENHRY and CDR2 SYGVKD. The CDR3 region has the DNA TGTGCCATCAGTGAAATACCGGGACTAGCCATCGGCGAGCAGTACTTC. Translation gives CAISEIPGLAIGEQYF.

The V and J genes are TRBV6-1 and TRBJ2-1, with 7 positions matching TRBD2. Germline V gene lookup returns CDR1 MNHNS and CDR2 SASEGT. The length of the CDR3 is 15 residues. J was trimmed by 3 bases and V by 2 bases; bases with no gene match: 4. The CDR3 region is CASSEWEGGYNEQFF. CDR3 DNA: TGTGCCAGCAGTGAATGGGAGGGAGGCTACAATGAGCAGTTCTTC.

V is TRBV6-2 or TRBV6-3 and J is TRBJ1-5; D call uncertain. Germline loops: CDR1 MNHEY, CDR2 SVGEGT. Trimming shortened V by 11 bases and J by 7 bases, and 12 bases separated the two germline ends. The CDR3 covers 11 residues. CDR3 DNA sequence: TGTGCCCAAAGCCCGGGGCAGCCCCAGCATTTT. Amino acids: CAQSPGQPQHF.

This chain joins TRBV5-6 and TRBJ2-6, with D uncertain. This CDR3 region has 17 residues. V lost 2 bases, J lost 1 base, and 13 bases lay in between. Germline CDR1 SGHDT, CDR2 YYEEEE. CDR3 in DNA: TGTGCCAGCAGCTTTACCAGTTTCGCATCTGGGGCCAACGTCCTGACTTTC. This gives the protein CASSFTSFASGANVLTF.

This clonotype has just a few counts. V usage is TRBV20-1 and J usage is TRBJ2-7, with TRBD1 matching over 7 bases. The germline gives CDR1 DFQATT, CDR2 SNEGSKA (reference sequence). V lost 3 bases, J lost 1 base, and 3 bases stayed unmatched. The length of the CDR3 is 13 residues. CDR3 in DNA: TGCAGTGCTAGGACAGGGAATTCCTACGAGCAGTACTTC. Its translation is CSARTGNSYEQYF.